This T cell receptor (beta chain) was captured in a study of shared clonotypes between healthy human individuals. HIV-negative, healthy adults without recent acute infections or vaccinations were the donors. The table came from immunoSEQ multiplex PCR; TCRdb's copy has only in-frame clones and leaves some out. In the table there are 170,000 or so clones, roughly 70% of which are singletons. J gave up 6 bases and V 4 bases, and 0 bases lay outside the gene matches. Germline values: CDR1 SQVTM, CDR2 ANQGSEA. The CDR3 is made up of 11 amino acids. This sequence was found in a man aged 30 to 39 in good health. The chain uses TRBV29-1 and TRBJ1-1, with TRBD1 matching 9 bases. Sequences were obtained from memory CD4+ T cells sorted from blood. Specified subset: CD45RA-negative fraction. CDR3 in DNA: TGCAGCGTTGGACAGGGGGCTGAAGCTTTCTTT. Its translation is CSVGQGAEAFF. The full variable domain, rest sourced from reference TRBV29-1 and TRBJ1-1, is SAVISQKPSRDICQRGTSLTIQCQVDSQVTMMFWYRQQPGQSLTLIATANQGSEATYESGFVIDKFPISRPNLTFSTLTVSNMSPEDSSIYLCSVGQGAEAFFGQGTRLTVV.